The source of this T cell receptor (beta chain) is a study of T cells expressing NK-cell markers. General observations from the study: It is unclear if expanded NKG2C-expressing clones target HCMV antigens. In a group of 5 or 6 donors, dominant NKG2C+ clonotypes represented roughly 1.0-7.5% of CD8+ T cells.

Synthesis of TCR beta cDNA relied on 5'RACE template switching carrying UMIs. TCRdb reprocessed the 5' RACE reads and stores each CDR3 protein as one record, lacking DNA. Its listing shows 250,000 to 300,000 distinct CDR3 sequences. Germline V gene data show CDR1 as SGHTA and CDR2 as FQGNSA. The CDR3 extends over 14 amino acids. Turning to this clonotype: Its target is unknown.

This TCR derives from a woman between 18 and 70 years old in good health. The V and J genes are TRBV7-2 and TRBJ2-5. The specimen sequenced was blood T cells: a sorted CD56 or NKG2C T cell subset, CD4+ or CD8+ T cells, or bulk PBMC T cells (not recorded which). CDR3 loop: CASSLVMSQETQYF.